This record covers a single T cell receptor (beta chain). Antigen specificity is unknown. The sample belongs to a study of regulatory T cells in long-lasting Graves disease. This CDR3 spans 15 amino acids. Germline lookup yields CDR1 MNHEY and CDR2 SVGAGI. With V trimmed by 4 bases and J by 3 bases, 5 bases remained unmatched. As for time point: persistent/refractory GD, antithyroid drugs over 5 years with positive TRAb. TCR sequences were obtained from RNA taken from PBMCs. Patients of an endocrinology department in Xi'an, China, were included. EDTA tubes collected 9 to 9.5 milliliters of peripheral blood. The study, taken as a whole, reports: Persistent patients shared 2,741 public clonotypes among themselves. Newly diagnosed patients shared fewer, at some 970. Persistent cases favored TRBV28, TRBJ1-2 and TRBJ2-5.

Sequencing libraries for TCR beta were prepared with iRepertoire HTBI primers and Arm-PCR of CDR3 regions. TCRdb fed the multiplex PCR reads into MiXCR, producing one record per CDR3 protein. The sample gives about 470,000 distinct CDR3 sequences, more than 20% of which show up once; approximately 8% is in the top ten. V and J are TRBV6-5 and TRBJ2-7, with 11 bases identical to TRBD2. Specimen: peripheral blood mononuclear cells (PBMCs), collected when the disease was refractory, from a patient treated with antithyroid drugs. The origin of this receptor is a female donor with Graves disease. The CDR3: CASSFPGLADYEQYF. The DNA of the CDR3 is TGTGCCAGCAGTTTCCCGGGACTAGCGGACTACGAGCAGTACTTC.